Described below is a single T cell receptor (beta chain) sequence and its context. This record belongs to a study of type 1 regulatory T cells. V gave up 2 bases and J gave up 7 bases; unmatched junction bases: 7. This CDR3 contains 15 residues. Germline V gene sequence: CDR1 DFQATT, CDR2 SNEGSKA (reference sequence). TCRdb ran MiXCR on the reads and lists one entry per CDR3 protein. The sample shows 90,000 to 100,000 distinct CDR3 sequences, 31% of them seen only once. The V and J genes are TRBV20-1 and TRBJ2-1; 11 bases agree with TRBD2. The source of this sequence is a human donor in good health. Sequenced sample: CD4+ T cells, either the whole sample or a sorted fraction (not recorded which). CDR3 DNA sequence: TGCAGTGCTAGACCTACACTAGCGGGAGAGAATGAGCAGTTCTTC. Translated: CSARPTLAGENEQFF.